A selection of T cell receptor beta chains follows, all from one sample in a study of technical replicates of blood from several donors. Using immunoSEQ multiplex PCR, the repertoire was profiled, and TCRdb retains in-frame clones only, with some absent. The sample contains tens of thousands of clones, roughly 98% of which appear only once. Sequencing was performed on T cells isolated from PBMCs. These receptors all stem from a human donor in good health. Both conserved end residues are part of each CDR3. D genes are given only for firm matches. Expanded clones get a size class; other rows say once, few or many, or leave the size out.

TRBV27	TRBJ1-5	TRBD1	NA	TGTGCCAGCAGTTGGGGGACAGGGGGCGGCCAGCCCCAGCATTTT	CASSWGTGGGQPQHF
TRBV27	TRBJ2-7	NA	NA	TGTGCCAGCAGTTTTCGGGGGGCCGTCGACTACGAGCAGTACTTC	CASSFRGAVDYEQYF
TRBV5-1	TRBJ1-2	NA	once	TGCGCCAGCAGCTTGGGGGACATCTATGGCTACACCTTC	CASSLGDIYGYTF
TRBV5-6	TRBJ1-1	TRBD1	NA	TGTGCCAGCAGCTCCTTCGGACAGGGAATGAACACTGAAGCTTTCTTT	CASSSFGQGMNTEAFF
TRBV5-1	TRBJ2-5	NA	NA	TGCGCCAGAAAAATGAGGGCGGGGGAGACCCAGTACTTC	CARKMRAGETQYF
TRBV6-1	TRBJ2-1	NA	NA	TGTGCCAGCAACGGGAACTTCTACAATGAGCAGTTCTTC	CASNGNFYNEQFF
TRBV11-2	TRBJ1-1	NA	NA	TGTGCCAGCAGCTTTCCCCGCCGGGGAAACACTGAAGCTTTCTTT	CASSFPRRGNTEAFF
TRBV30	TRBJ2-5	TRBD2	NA	TGTGCCTGGAGACCGATGGGGAGGGTAGGGGAGACCCAGTACTTC	CAWRPMGRVGETQYF
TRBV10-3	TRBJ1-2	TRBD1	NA	TGTGCCATCAACGAAGGACAGGGAAATAACTATGGCTACACCTTC	CAINEGQGNNYGYTF
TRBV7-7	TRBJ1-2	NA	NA	TGTGCTAGCAGCTTCGACAGTAAGTCGGCCTCTGGCTACACCTTC	CASSFDSKSASGYTF
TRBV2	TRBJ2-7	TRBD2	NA	TGTGCCAGCAGTTTCACGACTAGCGGGAGGGCAACCTACGAGCAGTACTTC	CASSFTTSGRATYEQYF
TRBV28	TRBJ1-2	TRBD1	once	TGTGCCAGCAGTTTAGGGGACAGGGCGACCGGCTACACCTTC	CASSLGDRATGYTF
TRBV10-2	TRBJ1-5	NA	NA	TGCGCCAGCAGCGACTCCCCAGCACATCAGCCCCAGCATTTT	CASSDSPAHQPQHF
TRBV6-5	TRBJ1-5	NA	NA	TGTGCCAGCAGCAGGGGTCCCGGGCAGCCCCAGCATTTT	CASSRGPGQPQHF
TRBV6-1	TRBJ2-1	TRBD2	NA	TGTGCCAGCAGTGACGATGGGACTAGCGGGGGGCCCTACAATGAGCAGTTCTTC	CASSDDGTSGGPYNEQFF
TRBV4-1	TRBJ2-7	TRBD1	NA	TGCGCCAGCAGCCAAGGACAGGGTTCCTACGAGCAGTACTTC	CASSQGQGSYEQYF
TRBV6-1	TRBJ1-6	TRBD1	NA	TGTGCCAGCAGTGGGCCCCAGGGGGACAACTATAATTCACTCCTCCACTTT	CASSGPQGDNYNSLLHF
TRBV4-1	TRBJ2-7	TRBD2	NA	TGCGCCAGCAGCCAAGATCTCGGGGGACTAGCGGTTTCCTACGAGCAGTACTTC	CASSQDLGGLAVSYEQYF
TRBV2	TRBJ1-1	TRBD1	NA	TGTGCCAGCAGAGTTGAGACAGGGCCGGTCACTGAAGCTTTCTTT	CASRVETGPVTEAFF
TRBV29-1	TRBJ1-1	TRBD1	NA	TGCAGCACTATGACAGGGGGAGAAACTGAAGCTTTCTTT	CSTMTGGETEAFF
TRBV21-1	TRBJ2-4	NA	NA	TGTGCCAGCAGCAAAGAACCTAGCGGGAGTCGCCCACCCTACAAAAACATTCAGTACTTC	CASSKEPSGSRPPYKNIQYF
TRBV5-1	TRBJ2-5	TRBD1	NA	TGCGCCAGCAGCTTGAATACAGGGGGCCAAGAGACCCAGTACTTC	CASSLNTGGQETQYF
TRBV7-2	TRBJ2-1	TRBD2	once	TGTGCCAGCAGCTTAGTTCCTAGCGGGGTTGAGCAGTTCTTC	CASSLVPSGVEQFF
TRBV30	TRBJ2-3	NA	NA	TGTGCCTGGAGTGACCCTCCGGCAGATACGCAGTATTTT	CAWSDPPADTQYF
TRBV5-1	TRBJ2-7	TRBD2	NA	TGCGCCAGCAGCTTGGCCGGGACTAGCGTCTCCTACGAGCAGTACTTC	CASSLAGTSVSYEQYF
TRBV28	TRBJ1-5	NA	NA	TGTGCCAGCAGTGGGGCTCCTATGGAGCCCCAGCATTTT	CASSGAPMEPQHF
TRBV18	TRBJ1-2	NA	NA	TGTGCCAGCTCACCAATGGACTACTATGGCTACACCTTC	CASSPMDYYGYTF
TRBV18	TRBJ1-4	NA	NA	TGTGCCAGCTCACTCATAGGGGTCTTAAATGAAAAACTGTTTTTT	CASSLIGVLNEKLFF
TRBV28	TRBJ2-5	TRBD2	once	TGTGCCAGCAGTAGGGGAGGGGAGATTGAGACCCAGTACTTC	CASSRGGEIETQYF
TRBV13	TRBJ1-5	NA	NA	TGTGCCAGCAGCCGCGGCCGGGACGGGGGTGATGGGGATCAGCCCCAGCATTTT	CASSRGRDGGDGDQPQHF
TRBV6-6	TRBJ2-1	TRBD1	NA	TGTGCCAGCAGATCGACTTCAGGGGGTTCCTACAATGAGCAGTTCTTC	CASRSTSGGSYNEQFF
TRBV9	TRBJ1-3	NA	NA	TGTGCCAGCAGCTCGGTCCCGGGAAACACCATATATTTT	CASSSVPGNTIYF
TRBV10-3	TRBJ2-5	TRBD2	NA	TGTGCCATCAGTGAGTCTACTAGCGGGAAGTACCAAGAGACCCAGTACTTC	CAISESTSGKYQETQYF
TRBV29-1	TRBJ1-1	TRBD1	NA	TGCAGCGTCCACAGGGGGCAGAACACTGAAGCTTTCTTT	CSVHRGQNTEAFF
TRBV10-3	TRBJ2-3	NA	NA	TGTGCCATCAGTGAGGGGCGTACGCAGTATTTT	CAISEGRTQYF
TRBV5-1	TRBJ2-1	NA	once	TGCGCCAGCAGCCCCGGAACAGGTCTCGGAAGCTCCTACAATGAGCAGTTCTTC	CASSPGTGLGSSYNEQFF
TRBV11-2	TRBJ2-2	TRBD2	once	TGTGCCAGCAGCCCTCGTGTAGCGGGGGCGACGAACACCGGGGAGCTGTTTTTT	CASSPRVAGATNTGELFF
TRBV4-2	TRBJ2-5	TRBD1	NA	TGTGCCAGCAGCGGACAGGGTTTCCAAGAGACCCAGTACTTC	CASSGQGFQETQYF
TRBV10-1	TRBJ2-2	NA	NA	TGCGCCAGCAGTGACAGAAACACCGGGGAGCTGTTTTTT	CASSDRNTGELFF
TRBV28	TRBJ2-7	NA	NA	TGTGCCAGCAGTCAACCGCGTAAGGTCTTCAGGACACGATACGAGCAGTACTTC	CASSQPRKVFRTRYEQYF
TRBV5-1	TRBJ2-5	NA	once	TGCGCCAGCAGCTTGGGACAGTACCAAGAGACCCAGTACTTC	CASSLGQYQETQYF
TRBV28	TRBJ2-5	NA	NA	TGTGCCATCACCCCCGATGAGGAGCTCGACCAAGAGACCCAGTACTTC	CAITPDEELDQETQYF
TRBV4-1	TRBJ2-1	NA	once	TGCGCCAGCAGCAACCAATATAGCGGCTCCTACAATGAGCAGTTCTTC	CASSNQYSGSYNEQFF
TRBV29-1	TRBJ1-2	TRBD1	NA	TGCAGCGTAGTAAACAACGCGAAATCACCGGGACAGGGTTCTTCTGGCTACACCTTC	CSVVNNAKSPGQGSSGYTF
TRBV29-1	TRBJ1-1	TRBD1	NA	TGCAGCGCCCACAGGGGACGATGGACTGAAGCTTTCTTT	CSAHRGRWTEAFF
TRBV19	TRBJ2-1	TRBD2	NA	TGTGCCAGTAGTATAGGCGGGAGGAGGTTACGAGGTGAGCAGTTCTTC	CASSIGGRRLRGEQFF
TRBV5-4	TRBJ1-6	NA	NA	TGTGCCAGCAGCTTAACAGAGAGCTCCTATAATTCACCCCTCCACTTT	CASSLTESSYNSPLHF